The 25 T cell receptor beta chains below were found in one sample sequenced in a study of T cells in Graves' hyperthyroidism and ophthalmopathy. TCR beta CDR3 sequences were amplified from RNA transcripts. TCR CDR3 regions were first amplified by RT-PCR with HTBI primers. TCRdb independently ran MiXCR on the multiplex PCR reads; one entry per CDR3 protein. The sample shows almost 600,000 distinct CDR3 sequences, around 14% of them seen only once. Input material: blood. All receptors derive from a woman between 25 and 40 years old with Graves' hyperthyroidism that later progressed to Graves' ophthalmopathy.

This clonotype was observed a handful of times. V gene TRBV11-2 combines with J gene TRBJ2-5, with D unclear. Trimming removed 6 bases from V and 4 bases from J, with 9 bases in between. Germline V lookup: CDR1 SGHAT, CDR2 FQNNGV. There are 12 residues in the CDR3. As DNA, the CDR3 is TGTGCCAGCAGTTCCAGCTCAGAGACCCAGTACTTC. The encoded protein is CASSSSSETQYF.

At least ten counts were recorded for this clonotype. CDR3 coding DNA: TGTGCCAGCAGTTTAGGGGGGGCTCCCTATGGCTACACCTTC. Amino acids: CASSLGGAPYGYTF. The chain carries TRBV12-3 or TRBV12-4 and TRBJ1-2; possibly TRBD1 for D (6 bases). Trimming pared 1 base from V and 4 bases from J, leaving 10 bases between. The CDR3 runs to 14 residues.

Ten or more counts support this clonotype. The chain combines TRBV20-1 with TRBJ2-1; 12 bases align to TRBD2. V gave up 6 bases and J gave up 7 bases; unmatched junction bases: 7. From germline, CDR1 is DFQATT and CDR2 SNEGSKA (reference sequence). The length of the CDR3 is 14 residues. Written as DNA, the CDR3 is TGCAGTGCGGGAAGACTAGCGGGAGTTAATGAGCAGTTCTTC. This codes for CSAGRLAGVNEQFF.

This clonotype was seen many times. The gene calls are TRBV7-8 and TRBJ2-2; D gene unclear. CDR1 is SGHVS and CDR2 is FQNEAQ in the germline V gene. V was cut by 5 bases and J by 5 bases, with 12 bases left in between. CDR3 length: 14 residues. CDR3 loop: CASSPGGATGELFF. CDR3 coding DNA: TGTGCCAGCAGCCCCGGTGGCGCTACCGGGGAGCTGTTTTTT.

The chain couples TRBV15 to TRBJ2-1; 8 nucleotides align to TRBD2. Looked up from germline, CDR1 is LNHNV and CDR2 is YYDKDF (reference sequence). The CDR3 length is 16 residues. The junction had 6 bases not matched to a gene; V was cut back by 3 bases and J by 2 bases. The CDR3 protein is CATSRDREGAYNEQFF. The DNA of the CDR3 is TGTGCCACCAGCAGGGACCGGGAGGGGGCCTACAATGAGCAGTTCTTC.

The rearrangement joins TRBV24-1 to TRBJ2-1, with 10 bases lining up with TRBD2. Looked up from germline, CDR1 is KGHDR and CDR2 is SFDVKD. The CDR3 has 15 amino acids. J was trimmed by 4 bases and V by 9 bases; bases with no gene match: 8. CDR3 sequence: CATAKTSGPYNEQFF. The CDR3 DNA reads TGTGCCACCGCGAAGACTAGCGGGCCTTACAATGAGCAGTTCTTC.

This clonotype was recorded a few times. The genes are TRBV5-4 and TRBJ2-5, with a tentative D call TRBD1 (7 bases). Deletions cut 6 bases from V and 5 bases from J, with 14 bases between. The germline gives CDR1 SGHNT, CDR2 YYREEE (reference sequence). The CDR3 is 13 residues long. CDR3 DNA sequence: TGTGCCAGCACCCAGGGGGGCGGTGAGACCCAGTACTTC. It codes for CASTQGGGETQYF.

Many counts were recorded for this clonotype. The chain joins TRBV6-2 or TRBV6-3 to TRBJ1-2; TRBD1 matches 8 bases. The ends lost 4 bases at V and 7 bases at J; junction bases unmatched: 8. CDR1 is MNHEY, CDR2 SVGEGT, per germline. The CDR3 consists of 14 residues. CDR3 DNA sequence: TGTGCCAGCAGTTGGGACCCAACAGGGGGTGGCTACACCTTC. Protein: CASSWDPTGGGYTF.

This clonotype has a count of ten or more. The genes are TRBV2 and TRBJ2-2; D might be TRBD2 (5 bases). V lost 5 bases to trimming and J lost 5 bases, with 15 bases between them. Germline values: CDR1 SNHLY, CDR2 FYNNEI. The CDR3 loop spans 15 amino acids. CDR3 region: CASSSRAPGTGELFF. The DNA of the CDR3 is TGTGCCAGCAGTAGCCGGGCCCCGGGGACCGGGGAGCTGTTTTTT.

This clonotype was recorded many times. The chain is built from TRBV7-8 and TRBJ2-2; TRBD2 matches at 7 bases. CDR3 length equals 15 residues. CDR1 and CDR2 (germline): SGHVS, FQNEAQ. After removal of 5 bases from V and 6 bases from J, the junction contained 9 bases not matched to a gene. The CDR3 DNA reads TGTGCCAGCAGCCCCCGGGCTAGCGGATCCGGGGAGCTGTTTTTT. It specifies CASSPRASGSGELFF.

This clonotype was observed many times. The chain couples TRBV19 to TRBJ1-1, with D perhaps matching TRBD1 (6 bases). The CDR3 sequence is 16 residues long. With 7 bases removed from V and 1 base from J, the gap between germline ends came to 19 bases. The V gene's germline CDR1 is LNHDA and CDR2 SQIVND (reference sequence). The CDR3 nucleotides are TGTGCCAGTAAAATATTCCTTGGACAGCAGAACACTGAAGCTTTCTTT. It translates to CASKIFLGQQNTEAFF.

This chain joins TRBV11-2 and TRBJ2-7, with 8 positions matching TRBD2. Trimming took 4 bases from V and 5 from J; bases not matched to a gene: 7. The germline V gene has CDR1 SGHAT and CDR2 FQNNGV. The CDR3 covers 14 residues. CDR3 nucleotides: TGTGCCAGCAGCTCCGGGGGGGCTGATAACGAGCAGTACTTC. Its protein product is CASSSGGADNEQYF.

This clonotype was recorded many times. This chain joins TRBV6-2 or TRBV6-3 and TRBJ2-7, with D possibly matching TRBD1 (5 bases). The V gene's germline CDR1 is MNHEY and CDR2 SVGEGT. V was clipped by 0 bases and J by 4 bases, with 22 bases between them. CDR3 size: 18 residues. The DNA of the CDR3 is TGTGCCAGCAGTTACTCTGCCTTCAGGGAATCTTATCGATACGAGCAGTACTTC. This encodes CASSYSAFRESYRYEQYF.

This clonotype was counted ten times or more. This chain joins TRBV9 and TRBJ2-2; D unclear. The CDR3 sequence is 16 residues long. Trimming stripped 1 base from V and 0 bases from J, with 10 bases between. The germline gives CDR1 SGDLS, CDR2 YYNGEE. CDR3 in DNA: TGTGCCAGCAGCGTATTGGCGACCGCGAACACCGGGGAGCTGTTTTTT. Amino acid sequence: CASSVLATANTGELFF.

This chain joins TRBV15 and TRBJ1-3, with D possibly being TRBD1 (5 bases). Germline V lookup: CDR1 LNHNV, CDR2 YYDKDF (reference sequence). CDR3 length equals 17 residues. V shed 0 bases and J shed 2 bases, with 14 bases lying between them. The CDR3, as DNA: TGTGCCACCAGCAGAGATCCCGCAGGGAGTCCTGGAAACACCATATATTTT. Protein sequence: CATSRDPAGSPGNTIYF.

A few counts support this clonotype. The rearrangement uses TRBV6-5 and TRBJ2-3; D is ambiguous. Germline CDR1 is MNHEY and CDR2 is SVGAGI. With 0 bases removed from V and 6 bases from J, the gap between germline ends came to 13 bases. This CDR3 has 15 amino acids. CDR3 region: CASSYSRLREDTQYF. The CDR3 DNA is TGTGCCAGCAGTTACTCGAGGCTCCGCGAGGATACGCAGTATTTT.

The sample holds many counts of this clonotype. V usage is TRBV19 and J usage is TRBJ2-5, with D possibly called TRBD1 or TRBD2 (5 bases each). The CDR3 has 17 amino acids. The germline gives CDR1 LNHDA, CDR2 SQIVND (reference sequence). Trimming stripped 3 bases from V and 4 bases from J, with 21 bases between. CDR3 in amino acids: CASSINSGTNAGETQYF. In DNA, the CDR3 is TGTGCCAGTAGTATTAATTCGGGGACCAACGCGGGAGAGACCCAGTACTTC. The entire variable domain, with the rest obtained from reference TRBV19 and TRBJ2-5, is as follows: DGGITQSPKYLFRKEGQNVTLSCEQNLNHDAMYWYRQDPGQGLRLIYYSQIVNDFQKGDIAEGYSVSREKKESFPLTVTSAQKNPTAFYLCASSINSGTNAGETQYFGPGTRLLVL.

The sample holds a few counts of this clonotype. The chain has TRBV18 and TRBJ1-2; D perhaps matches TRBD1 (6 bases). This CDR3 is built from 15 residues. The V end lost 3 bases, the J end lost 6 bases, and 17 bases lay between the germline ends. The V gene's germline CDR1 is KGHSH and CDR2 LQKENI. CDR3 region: CASSPPGHARNGYTF. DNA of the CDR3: TGTGCCAGCTCACCCCCGGGACACGCCAGAAATGGCTACACCTTC.

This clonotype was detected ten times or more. The DNA for the CDR3 is TGTGCCAGCAGCTCTCGGACTAGCGGGTTGGGAGAGACCCAGTACTTC. Its protein is CASSSRTSGLGETQYF. V usage is TRBV11-3 and J usage is TRBJ2-5; TRBD2 agrees at 11 bases. The CDR3 totals 16 residues. CDR1 and CDR2 from the germline V gene are SGHNT and YENEEA. The trim removed 4 bases at V and 4 bases at J, leaving 8 bases unmatched.

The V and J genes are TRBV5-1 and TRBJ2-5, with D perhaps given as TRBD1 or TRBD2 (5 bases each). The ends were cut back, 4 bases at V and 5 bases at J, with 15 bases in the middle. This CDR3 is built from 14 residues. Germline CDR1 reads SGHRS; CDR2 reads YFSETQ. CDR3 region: CASSLGAIKETQYF. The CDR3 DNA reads TGCGCCAGCAGCCTCGGGGCGATAAAGGAGACCCAGTACTTC. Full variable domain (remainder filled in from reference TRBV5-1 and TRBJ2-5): KAGVTQTPRYLIKTRGQQVTLSCSPISGHRSVSWYQQTPGQGLQFLFEYFSETQRNKGNFPGRFSGRQFSNSRSEMNVSTLELGDSALYLCASSLGAIKETQYFGPGTRLLVL.

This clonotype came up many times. The CDR3 DNA reads TGTGCCATCTATGAAACGAAAGGGACAGCCGGCTATGGCTACACCTTC. Protein product: CAIYETKGTAGYGYTF. V usage is TRBV10-3 and J usage is TRBJ1-2, with 7 bases aligning to TRBD1. The ends lost 8 bases at V and 4 bases at J; junction bases unmatched: 16. Germline CDR1 is ENHRY and CDR2 is SYGVKD. The CDR3 runs 16 residues.

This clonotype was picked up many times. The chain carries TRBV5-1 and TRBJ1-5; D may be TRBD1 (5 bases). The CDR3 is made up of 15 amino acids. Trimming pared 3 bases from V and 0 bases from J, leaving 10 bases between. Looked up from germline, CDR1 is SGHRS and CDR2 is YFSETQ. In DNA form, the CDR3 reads TGCGCCAGCAGCTCAGAGGGGTATAGCAATCAGCCCCAGCATTTT. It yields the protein CASSSEGYSNQPQHF.

CDR3 in DNA: TGTGCCAGCAGTGAAGCGACGTTCGTGCTGAGGCCAAATCAGCCCCAGCATTTT. The encoded protein is CASSEATFVLRPNQPQHF. V and J are TRBV6-1 and TRBJ1-5; D is uncertain. V lost 0 bases, J lost 4 bases, and 19 bases lay in between. Germline assignment: CDR1 MNHNS and CDR2 SASEGT. The CDR3 is made up of 18 amino acids.

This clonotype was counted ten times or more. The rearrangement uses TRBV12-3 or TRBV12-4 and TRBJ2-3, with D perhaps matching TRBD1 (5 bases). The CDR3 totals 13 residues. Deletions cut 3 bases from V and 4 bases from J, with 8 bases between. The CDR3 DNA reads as TGTGCCAGCAGTTTTATAGGGGCAGATACGCAGTATTTT. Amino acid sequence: CASSFIGADTQYF.

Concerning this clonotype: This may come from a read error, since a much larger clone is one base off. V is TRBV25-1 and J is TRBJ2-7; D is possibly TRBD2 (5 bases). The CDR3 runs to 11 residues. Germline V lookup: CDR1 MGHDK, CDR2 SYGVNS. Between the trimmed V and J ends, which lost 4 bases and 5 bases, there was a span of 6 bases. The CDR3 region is CASSVGNEQYF. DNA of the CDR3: TGTGCCAGCAGTGTCGGGAACGAGCAGTACTTC.